The 12 T cell receptor beta chains below come from one sample, sequenced in a study of patients and donors after allogeneic stem cell transplantation. TCRdb processed the RT-PCR reads anew with MiXCR; each CDR3 protein has one entry. The sample holds approximately 170,000 distinct CDR3 sequences, more than 20% seen once. Sequenced input: blood, either unsorted or a sorted T cell fraction (not recorded which). These receptors were obtained from a human donor who was either an allogeneic HSCT recipient or a stem cell or donor lymphocyte infusion donor (not recorded which). It is not recorded whose cells these are; they may come from a transplant donor.

The rearrangement uses TRBV11-2 and TRBJ2-5; 8 bases map to TRBD1. The CDR3 length is 15 residues. V dropped 2 bases and J dropped 5; count of bases not matched to a gene: 7. Germline V gives CDR1 SGHAT, CDR2 FQNNGV. CDR3: CASSLFRGPGETQYF. The CDR3 DNA sequence: TGTGCCAGCAGCTTATTCAGGGGGCCGGGGGAGACCCAGTACTTC.

The J gene is TRBJ1-2, the V gene TRBV12-3 or TRBV12-4, with a tentative D call TRBD1 (6 bases). V dropped 6 bases and J dropped 4 bases, with 18 bases sitting between them. This CDR3 spans 15 amino acids. This CDR3 reads CASSGDGQYRYGYTF. CDR3 in DNA: TGTGCCAGCAGCGGTGATGGACAGTACCGCTATGGCTACACCTTC.

In its sample, this clonotype was seen many times. The chain recombines TRBV14 with TRBJ1-2; 10 nucleotides line up with TRBD1. This CDR3 spans 14 amino acids. Germline CDR1 SGHDN, CDR2 FVKESK. After removal of 1 base from V and 5 bases from J, the junction contained 1 base not matched to a gene. The CDR3 DNA is TGTGCCAGCAGCCAAGGGACAGGGGGTTATGGCTACACCTTC. Encoded protein: CASSQGTGGYGYTF. Looking up the rest from reference TRBV14 and TRBJ1-2 gives the full variable domain: EAGVTQFPSHSVIEKGQTVTLRCDPISGHDNLYWYRRVMGKEIKFLLHFVKESKQDESGMPNNRFLAERTGGTYSTLKVQPAELEDSGVYFCASSQGTGGYGYTFGSGTRLTVV.

This clonotype showed up just a few times. The rearrangement uses TRBV29-1 and TRBJ2-5; D could derive from TRBD1 or TRBD2 (5 bases each). CDR1 is SQVTM, CDR2 ANQGSEA, per germline. The germline V and J ends were trimmed by 3 bases and 5 bases, with 10 bases remaining between them. CDR3 length: 12 residues. The CDR3 region is CSVDRDGETQYF. The CDR3 DNA reads TGCAGCGTTGACAGGGACGGGGAGACCCAGTACTTC.

This clonotype appeared many times. This chain joins TRBV6-5 and TRBJ2-5, with a tentative D call TRBD2 (6 bases). The V and J ends lost 8 bases and 5 bases respectively, with 15 bases between them. Germline V CDR1 and CDR2: MNHEY, SVGAGI. This CDR3 spans 13 amino acids. The CDR3 nucleotides read TGTGCCAGCCGGGCGTGGGGGGAGGAGACCCAGTACTTC. The encoded protein is CASRAWGEETQYF.

The chain links TRBV20-1 to TRBJ1-4, with 8 bases identical to TRBD1. With V trimmed by 5 bases and J by 4 bases, 9 bases remained unmatched. The CDR3 sequence is 15 residues long. CDR1 is DFQATT, CDR2 SNEGSKA, per germline (reference sequence). The DNA of the CDR3 is TGCAGTGCTTCGAAAATCGACAGGGGTAATGAAAAACTGTTTTTT. This codes for CSASKIDRGNEKLFF.

The table lists this clonotype with a count of one. The chain is built from TRBV20-1 and TRBJ2-1; 9 nucleotides line up with TRBD1. CDR1 DFQATT and CDR2 SNEGSKA come from the germline V gene (reference sequence). J was trimmed by 5 bases and V by 2 bases; bases with no gene match: 7. This CDR3 region has 15 residues. The CDR3: CSARYPGQGNNEQFF. The CDR3 nucleotides read TGCAGTGCTAGATACCCGGGACAGGGTAACAATGAGCAGTTCTTC.

The V and J genes are TRBV24-1 and TRBJ1-1, with D perhaps matching TRBD1 (5 bases). The CDR3 totals 13 residues. Germline V lookup: CDR1 KGHDR, CDR2 SFDVKD. Trimming removed 7 bases at V and 7 bases at J, with 15 bases between. The CDR3 nucleotides are TGTGCCACCAGCCGAACAGTCGGGGGTGAAGCTTTCTTT. The encoded protein is CATSRTVGGEAFF.

This clonotype was seen more than once but under ten times. The J gene is TRBJ2-2, the V gene TRBV29-1; D unclear. The CDR3 spans 12 residues. Germline lookup yields CDR1 SQVTM and CDR2 ANQGSEA. Trimming removed 6 bases at V and 7 bases at J, with 12 bases between. In DNA form, the CDR3 reads TGCAGCGTCGATTCGATTCACGGGGAGCTGTTTTTT. Residues: CSVDSIHGELFF.

The V gene is TRBV3-1, the J gene TRBJ2-7; D is unclear. The CDR3 has 12 amino acids. Germline CDR1 is LGHDT and CDR2 is YNNKEL (reference sequence). With 3 bases removed from V and 2 bases from J, the gap between germline ends came to 5 bases. CDR3 bases: TGTGCCAGCAGCCATTCTACCTACGAGCAGTACTTC. Its protein product is CASSHSTYEQYF.

The V gene is TRBV2, the J gene TRBJ2-6; tentatively, D is TRBD1 (5 bases). CDR3 length equals 17 residues. Trimming took 6 bases from V and 0 from J, leaving 15 bases between them. Germline CDR1 and CDR2: SNHLY and FYNNEI. The CDR3 reads CASSSGRAYSGANVLTF. The DNA for the CDR3 is TGTGCCAGCAGCTCGGGCAGGGCTTACTCTGGGGCCAACGTCCTGACTTTC.

A few counts support this clonotype. The chain is built from TRBV6-5 and TRBJ2-7; possible D gene TRBD1, 6 bases. The CDR3 has 15 amino acids. The germline V and J ends were trimmed by 0 bases and 3 bases, with 12 bases remaining between them. Looked up from germline, CDR1 is MNHEY and CDR2 is SVGAGI. In DNA, the CDR3 is TGTGCCAGCAGTTACTCGATGGTAGGGGGCTACGAGCAGTACTTC. It translates to CASSYSMVGGYEQYF.